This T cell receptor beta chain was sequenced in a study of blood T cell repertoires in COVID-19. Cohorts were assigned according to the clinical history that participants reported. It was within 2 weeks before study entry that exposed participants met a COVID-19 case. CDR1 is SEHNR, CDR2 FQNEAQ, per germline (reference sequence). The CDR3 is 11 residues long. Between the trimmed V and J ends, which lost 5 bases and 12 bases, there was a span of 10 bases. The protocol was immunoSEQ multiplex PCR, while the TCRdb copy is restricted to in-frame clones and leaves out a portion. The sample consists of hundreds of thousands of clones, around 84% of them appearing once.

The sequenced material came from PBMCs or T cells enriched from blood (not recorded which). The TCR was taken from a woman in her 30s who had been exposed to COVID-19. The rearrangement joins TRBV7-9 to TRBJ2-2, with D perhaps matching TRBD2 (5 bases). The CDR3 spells CASSATTKLFF. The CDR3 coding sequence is TGTGCCAGCAGCGCAACGACTAAGCTGTTTTTT. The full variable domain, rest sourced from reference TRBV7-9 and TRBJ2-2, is DTGVSQNPRHKITKRGQNVTFRCDPISEHNRLYWYRQTLGQGPEFLTYFQNEAQLEKSRLLSDRFSAERPKGSFSTLEIQRTEQGDSAMYLCASSATTKLFFGEGSRLTVL.